This T cell receptor beta chain was sequenced during a study of CD8 T cells in Susac syndrome. With random hexamers, roughly 0.45 to 1 ug RNA was reverse transcribed. TCRdb reanalysed the immunoSEQ multiplex PCR reads using MiXCR and keeps one entry per CDR3 protein. The sample consists of 90,000 to 150,000 distinct CDR3 sequences, 92% of them appearing once. The table lists this clonotype with a count of one. This TCR was recovered from a human donor in good health. Sequenced sample: CD4+ T cells from PBMCs.

The CDR3 nucleotides read TGCAGTGCTATGGCAGAAGATCAGCCCCAGCATTTT. It translates to CSAMAEDQPQHF. This chain uses TRBV20-1 with TRBJ1-5, with D unresolved. The CDR3 extends over 12 amino acids. Germline-derived CDR1 and CDR2 are DFQATT and SNEGSKA (reference sequence). Trimming shortened V by 4 bases and J by 5 bases, and 9 bases separated the two germline ends.